These T cell receptor beta chains were read from a single sample in a study of PD-1 blockade in classical Hodgkin lymphoma. The method was immunoSEQ multiplex PCR; TCRdb's version includes in-frame clones alone and lacks a portion of them. The sample contains 70,000 to 80,000 clones, approximately 94% of which appear only once. The sequencing here drew on peripheral blood mononuclear cells (PBMCs), taken at baseline. The receptors shown here come from a human donor with classical Hodgkin lymphoma. Both conserved end residues are part of each CDR3. A D gene is named only where the DNA matches it firmly. For some rows the clone size is stated as once, few or many, or as a class when expanded; others skip it.

length: 13; V: TRBV5-1; D: -; size: -; J: TRBJ2-5; DNA: TGCGCCAGCAGTCGGGACAACCAAGAGACCCAGTACTTC; CDR3: CASSRDNQETQYF
length: 15; V: TRBV7-9; D: -; size: -; J: TRBJ2-7; DNA: TGTGCCAGCAGCTTAGCCCCCGGCGGGGCCTACGAGCAGTACTTC; CDR3: CASSLAPGGAYEQYF
length: 13; V: TRBV6-6; D: -; size: once; J: TRBJ2-7; DNA: TGTGCCAGCAGTTACGGGACACACTACGAGCAGTACTTC; CDR3: CASSYGTHYEQYF
length: 14; V: TRBV5-4; D: TRBD1; size: -; J: TRBJ1-1; DNA: TGTGCCAGCAGCTCGGGACAGACGAACACTGAAGCTTTCTTT; CDR3: CASSSGQTNTEAFF
length: 13; V: TRBV7-8; D: -; size: -; J: TRBJ2-1; DNA: TGTGCCAGCAGCTTAGCGTTGGGCAGTGAGCAGTTCTTC; CDR3: CASSLALGSEQFF
length: 15; V: TRBV19; D: -; size: -; J: TRBJ1-2; DNA: TGTGCCAGTACGAGGTTAAGGGAAGACAACTATGGCTACACCTTC; CDR3: CASTRLREDNYGYTF
length: 14; V: TRBV6-1; D: -; size: -; J: TRBJ2-5; DNA: TGTGCCAGCAGTGACCAGACATCACAAGAGACCCAGTACTTC; CDR3: CASSDQTSQETQYF
length: 15; V: TRBV19; D: -; size: -; J: TRBJ2-7; DNA: TGTGCCAGTAGTCCCCGCCCCGGGGAGCCCTACGAGCAGTACTTC; CDR3: CASSPRPGEPYEQYF
length: 17; V: TRBV30; D: -; size: -; J: TRBJ1-4; DNA: TGTGCCTGGACCCCAGGGCCCGACTGGGGCAATAATGAAAAACTGTTTTTT; CDR3: CAWTPGPDWGNNEKLFF
length: 15; V: TRBV7-3; D: -; size: -; J: TRBJ1-2; DNA: TGTGCCAGCAGCCGTCAGCGGGGGGCGGACTATGGCTACACCTTC; CDR3: CASSRQRGADYGYTF
length: 14; V: TRBV27; D: -; size: -; J: TRBJ1-5; DNA: TGTGCCAGCAGTTTACGTCTGGGCAATCAGCCCCAGCATTTT; CDR3: CASSLRLGNQPQHF
length: 13; V: TRBV27; D: -; size: -; J: TRBJ2-1; DNA: TGTGCCAGCAGTTATTTTCAGGGCTATGAGCAGTTCTTC; CDR3: CASSYFQGYEQFF
length: 16; V: TRBV7-9; D: TRBD1; size: medium-sized; J: TRBJ1-2; DNA: TGTGCCAGCAGCCAACAAGCGGGACAGGGGTTCTATGGCTACACCTTC; CDR3: CASSQQAGQGFYGYTF
length: 14; V: TRBV28; D: -; size: -; J: TRBJ1-5; DNA: TGTGCCAGCAGTACCAGGGGCGTCAATCAGCCCCAGCATTTT; CDR3: CASSTRGVNQPQHF
length: 15; V: TRBV9; D: -; size: -; J: TRBJ2-3; DNA: TGTGCCAGCAGCCCTGAGACAGGCGTAACAGATACGCAGTATTTT; CDR3: CASSPETGVTDTQYF
length: 14; V: TRBV6-4; D: TRBD1; size: -; J: TRBJ1-6; DNA: TGTGCCAGCAGGGGACAGGGGATGGGCTCACCCCTCCACTTT; CDR3: CASRGQGMGSPLHF
length: 15; V: TRBV25-1; D: -; size: -; J: TRBJ2-5; DNA: TGTGCCAGCGGTCTCACGTTGGGGGCCTGGGAGACCCAGTACTTC; CDR3: CASGLTLGAWETQYF
length: 15; V: TRBV7-3; D: -; size: -; J: TRBJ2-2; DNA: TGTGCCAGCAGCTCCGGGGCAGGGAGCGCCGGGGAGCTGTTTTTT; CDR3: CASSSGAGSAGELFF
length: 14; V: TRBV5-1; D: TRBD1; size: -; J: TRBJ1-3; DNA: TGCGCCAGCAGCCCAGGACAGGGAGAGAACACCATATATTTT; CDR3: CASSPGQGENTIYF
length: 14; V: TRBV6-5; D: -; size: once; J: TRBJ2-7; DNA: TGTGCCAGCAGTAAAGGACCACCTACCTACGAGCAGTACTTC; CDR3: CASSKGPPTYEQYF
length: 15; V: TRBV5-1; D: -; size: -; J: TRBJ2-3; DNA: TGCGCCAGCAGCTTAGACGGGACCAACACAGATACGCAGTATTTT; CDR3: CASSLDGTNTDTQYF
length: 13; V: TRBV5-1; D: -; size: -; J: TRBJ2-4; DNA: TGCGCCAGCAGCGCTCCGGCCAAAAACATTCAGTACTTC; CDR3: CASSAPAKNIQYF
length: 16; V: TRBV4-3; D: TRBD2; size: -; J: TRBJ2-7; DNA: TGCGCCAGCAGCCAAGATGGGAGCGGGAGCCCAGACGAGCAGTACTTC; CDR3: CASSQDGSGSPDEQYF
length: 12; V: TRBV6-5; D: -; size: -; J: TRBJ1-1; DNA: TGTGCCAGCAGTCGCTTTAACACTGAAGCTTTCTTT; CDR3: CASSRFNTEAFF
length: 14; V: TRBV4-1; D: -; size: -; J: TRBJ2-5; DNA: TGCGCCAGCAGCCAGGGGAGAGGGGGGGAGACCCAGTACTTC; CDR3: CASSQGRGGETQYF
length: 13; V: TRBV9; D: -; size: -; J: TRBJ1-5; DNA: TGTGCCAGCAGCGGATGGGAAGATCAGCCCCAGCATTTT; CDR3: CASSGWEDQPQHF
length: 15; V: TRBV7-3; D: TRBD2; size: -; J: TRBJ2-7; DNA: TGTGCCAGCAGCTTAGAGGGACTAGGTCCCTACGAGCAGTACTTC; CDR3: CASSLEGLGPYEQYF
length: 15; V: TRBV9; D: TRBD1; size: -; J: TRBJ1-2; DNA: TGTGCCAGCAGCCCCCAGACAGGGATGGACTATGGCTACACCTTC; CDR3: CASSPQTGMDYGYTF
length: 15; V: TRBV27; D: -; size: -; J: TRBJ1-3; DNA: TGTGCCAGCAGTTTATCAGGGAACTCTGGAAACACCATATATTTT; CDR3: CASSLSGNSGNTIYF
length: 15; V: TRBV11-1; D: -; size: -; J: TRBJ2-3; DNA: TGTGCCAGCAGCTTTAGCGCTGCTAGCACAGATACGCAGTATTTT; CDR3: CASSFSAASTDTQYF
length: 16; V: TRBV18; D: TRBD2; size: -; J: TRBJ2-7; DNA: TGTGCCAGCTCAAGTAGACTAGCGGGAGAAGGCTACGAGCAGTACTTC; CDR3: CASSSRLAGEGYEQYF
length: 14; V: TRBV10-3; D: -; size: -; J: TRBJ1-6; DNA: TGTGCCATCAGTGAGGATAGGACAGCTTCACCCCTCCACTTT; CDR3: CAISEDRTASPLHF
length: 16; V: TRBV5-1; D: -; size: -; J: TRBJ2-7; DNA: TGCGCCAGCAGCTTGGATCTTCCAGGGGAAGATTACGAGCAGTACTTC; CDR3: CASSLDLPGEDYEQYF
length: 14; V: TRBV6-1; D: -; size: -; J: TRBJ2-7; DNA: TGTGCCAGCAGTGAGGAGGGACAGTTCTACGAGCAGTACTTC; CDR3: CASSEEGQFYEQYF
length: 15; V: TRBV6-1; D: TRBD1; size: once; J: TRBJ1-3; DNA: TGTGCCAGCAGTGAACTCATGGGACAGGGAAACACCATATATTTT; CDR3: CASSELMGQGNTIYF
length: 17; V: TRBV11-2; D: -; size: -; J: TRBJ2-1; DNA: TGTGCCAGCAGCCCCCCGCTAAGAGTTAGGGGTTACAATGAGCAGTTCTTC; CDR3: CASSPPLRVRGYNEQFF
length: 15; V: TRBV6-5; D: -; size: -; J: TRBJ1-2; DNA: TGTGCCAGCAGTTACTCGTTGTTTGAGGGCATAGGCTACACCTTC; CDR3: CASSYSLFEGIGYTF